The 12 T cell receptor beta chains reported below all come from one sample, sequenced in a study of CD8 T cells in ankylosing spondylitis. TCRdb re-analysed the 5' RACE reads in MiXCR, keeping a single row per CDR3 protein. Counted here are about 310,000 distinct CDR3 sequences, about 20% occurring once; the ten biggest clones make up about 3.5%. Sequenced material: blood, either unsorted or a sorted T cell fraction (not recorded which). The receptors here all came from a female donor with ankylosing spondylitis or in good health (not recorded which).

The chain employs TRBV6-1 and TRBJ1-1; D call uncertain. Trimming pared 7 bases from V and 0 bases from J, leaving 9 bases between. The CDR3 extends over 13 amino acids. CDR1 is MNHNS and CDR2 is SASEGT in the germline V gene. DNA for the CDR3: TGTGCCAGCACGAGGGTGGTGAACACTGAAGCTTTCTTT. Protein sequence: CASTRVVNTEAFF.

This chain connects TRBV10-3 to TRBJ1-5; D ambiguous. The V end lost 1 base, the J end lost 2 bases, and 6 bases lay between the germline ends. The CDR3 loop spans 14 amino acids. Germline CDR1 ENHRY, CDR2 SYGVKD. CDR3 DNA sequence: TGTGCCATCAGTGAGTGGGGTGGCAATCAGCCCCAGCATTTT. As protein: CAISEWGGNQPQHF.

This clonotype was detected ten times or more. V is TRBV25-1 and J is TRBJ1-1, with D tentatively TRBD1 (6 bases). V lost 4 bases and J lost 0, with 12 bases in between. Germline lookup yields CDR1 MGHDK and CDR2 SYGVNS. The length of the CDR3 is 15 residues. The CDR3: CASSGYRAMNTEAFF. The DNA of the CDR3 is TGTGCCAGCAGTGGATACAGGGCTATGAACACTGAAGCTTTCTTT.

The chain has TRBV20-1 and TRBJ2-1, with 10 bases fitting TRBD2. The CDR3 runs 17 residues. V dropped 3 bases and J dropped 5; count of bases not matched to a gene: 13. Germline V CDR1 and CDR2: DFQATT, SNEGSKA (reference sequence). CDR3: CSASPILAGVADNEQFF. As DNA, the CDR3 is TGCAGTGCTAGCCCAATCCTAGCGGGAGTAGCCGACAATGAGCAGTTCTTC.

The CDR3 reads CASSQVTAYQETQYF. The DNA for the CDR3 is TGTGCCAGCAGCCAAGTTACAGCGTACCAAGAGACCCAGTACTTC. The rearrangement uses TRBV4-2 and TRBJ2-5, with unresolved D. Germline CDR1 is LGHNA and CDR2 is YNFKEQ. Between the trimmed V and J ends, which lost 1 base and 0 bases, there was a span of 9 bases. This CDR3 contains 15 residues.

In its sample, this clonotype was seen a few times. This chain uses TRBV4-2 with TRBJ2-5, with D perhaps TRBD1 (5 bases). The ends were cut back, 0 bases at V and 5 bases at J, with 16 bases in the middle. CDR1 is LGHNA and CDR2 is YNFKEQ in the germline V gene. The CDR3 spans 16 residues. CDR3 nucleotide sequence: TGTGCCAGCAGCCAAGAACCCACAGGTTTCTTGGAGACCCAGTACTTC. This sequence encodes CASSQEPTGFLETQYF.

The gene calls are TRBV4-3 and TRBJ1-2; the D is unclear. V dropped 4 bases and J dropped 8 bases, with 14 bases sitting between them. Per germline, CDR1 LGHNA and CDR2 YSLEER. This CDR3 has 13 amino acids. CDR3 protein: CASSPTAGIGYTF. The CDR3 DNA is TGCGCCAGCAGCCCTACCGCGGGGATCGGCTACACCTTC.

The chain carries TRBV2 and TRBJ2-3, with 10 bases aligning to TRBD2. Germline V lookup: CDR1 SNHLY, CDR2 FYNNEI. The CDR3 runs to 17 residues. Germline trimming cut 11 bases from V and 5 bases from J; bases unmatched to any gene: 19. The CDR3 DNA reads TGTGCCTGTGGTTGGACGTGGCTAGCGGGAGCTATAGATACGCAGTATTTT. Residues: CACGWTWLAGAIDTQYF. The full variable domain, with the rest looked up from reference TRBV2 and TRBJ2-3, is EPEVTQTPSHQVTQMGQEVILRCVPISNHLYFYWYRQILGQKVEFLVSFYNNEISEKSEIFDDQFSVERPDGSNFTLKIRSTKLEDSAMYFCACGWTWLAGAIDTQYFGPGTRLTVL.

The chain links TRBV7-2 to TRBJ1-3; D unclear. The V and J ends lost 4 bases and 0 bases respectively, with 10 bases between them. This CDR3 is 15 amino acids long. Germline lookup yields CDR1 SGHTA and CDR2 FQGNSA. In DNA, the CDR3 is TGTGCCAGCAGCTCTTCGACGGGCTCTGGAAACACCATATATTTT. Translation gives CASSSSTGSGNTIYF.

The rearrangement uses TRBV24-1 and TRBJ2-1; a weak D match, TRBD2 (6 bases). The germline V gene encodes CDR1 KGHDR and CDR2 SFDVKD. The CDR3 length is 15 residues. Trimming removed 5 bases at V and 3 bases at J, with 13 bases between. CDR3 bases: TGTGCCACCAGTGCGCAGCGGGTGGGCTACAATGAGCAGTTCTTC. This encodes CATSAQRVGYNEQFF.

As for this clonotype: This may be a read error, as it is one base from a much larger clone. This chain connects TRBV6-2 or TRBV6-3 to TRBJ2-7; tentative D call: TRBD2 (5 bases). Germline values: CDR1 MNHEY, CDR2 SVGEGT. This CDR3 has 12 residues. The germline V and J ends were trimmed by 8 bases and 0 bases, with 8 bases remaining between them. CDR3: CASCAGSYEQYF. In DNA, the CDR3 is TGTGCCAGCTGTGCGGGCTCCTACGAGCAGTACTTC.

This clonotype showed up many times. V is TRBV7-6 and J is TRBJ2-1, with TRBD2 identical over 10 bases. This CDR3 is 17 amino acids long. V was clipped by 2 bases and J by 4 bases; unmatched bases: 8. Per the germline V gene, CDR1 is SGHVS and CDR2 is FNYEAQ. The CDR3 nucleotides read TGTGCCAGCAGCTTACCACCCCTAGCGGGAGCATACAATGAGCAGTTCTTC. Protein: CASSLPPLAGAYNEQFF. The complete variable domain, with remaining parts taken from reference TRBV7-6 and TRBJ2-1, reads GAGVSQSPRYKVTKRGQDVALRCDPISGHVSLYWYRQALGQGPEFLTYFNYEAQQDKSGLPNDRFSAERPEGSISTLTIQRTEQRDSAMYRCASSLPPLAGAYNEQFFGPGTRLTVL.